The clone carrying this T cell receptor (beta chain) was counted between two and nine times. Its antigen is not known. Clones were read by immunoSEQ multiplex PCR, and TCRdb kept only the in-frame ones, dropping some. This table holds 130,000 to 150,000 clones, about 86% found once. This entry belongs to a study of T cell responses to AZD1222 COVID-19 vaccine. Study-wide results and limits: Of the AZD1222 recipients, only five to seven were seropositive at baseline. The study found Spike-specific TCR breadth and depth rose after two AZD1222 doses. Nearly half of the spike-specific TCRs reportedly recognize variant regions that carry no mutations.

V dropped 4 bases and J dropped 6; count of bases not matched to a gene: 6. The CDR3 totals 16 residues. Germline lookup yields CDR1 WNHNN and CDR2 SYGVQD (reference sequence). The chain combines TRBV10-1 with TRBJ2-2, with TRBD2 matching 12 bases. The TCR was taken from an adult who received the AZD1222 COVID-19 vaccine. The specimen was peripheral blood, collected 28 days after the second AZD1222 dose. The CDR3 bases are TGCGCCAGCAGTGCCCTAGCGGGAGGGGGTGCCGGGGAGCTGTTTTTT. As protein: CASSALAGGGAGELFF.